Described below is a single TCR beta chain sequence and its context. The sample is drawn from a study of tumor-infiltrating lymphocytes in primary liver carcinoma. In addition to blood RNA drawn from unsorted whole blood, germline DNA was extracted. No treatment had been given to the patients, who were chronically infected with HBV. The collection of about 4 milliliters of peripheral blood preceded surgery. TCR beta cDNA came from about 0.55 ug total RNA, primed with a constant-region primer. Slightly modified ARM-PCR served as the procedure for the TCR beta libraries. These libraries came from three rounds of nested multiplex PCR. In the first two PCR rounds, TRBV1-TRBV30 forward primers were paired with a C-beta reverse primer, and each round lasted approximately 10 cycles. TCRdb called the multiplex PCR reads again in MiXCR, with one record for every CDR3 protein. Of about 180,000 distinct CDR3 sequences listed, 50% to 75% are singletons.

The CDR3 is made up of 14 amino acids. Per germline, CDR1 MNHNS and CDR2 SASEGT. The germline V and J ends were trimmed by 0 bases and 5 bases, with 11 bases remaining between them. This receptor was identified in a man aged 35-49 years with primary liver carcinoma and hepatitis B virus infection. The sequencing sample was made of peripheral blood. The chain joins TRBV6-1 to TRBJ2-7; TRBD2 might be the D (6 bases). The CDR3 is CASSEAAGRNEQYF. The CDR3, as DNA: TGTGCCAGCAGTGAAGCTGCAGGGAGGAACGAGCAGTACTTC.